What follows describes a single T cell receptor beta chain. These data are taken from a study of identical twins. The germline V and J ends were trimmed by 4 bases and 4 bases, with 7 bases remaining between them. The CDR3 totals 12 residues. From germline, CDR1 is MGHDK and CDR2 SYGVNS. Addition of a universal primer site occurred through template switching, and cDNA carried unique molecular identifiers. One entry per CDR3 protein results from TCRdb running MiXCR on the 5' RACE reads. Among a few hundred thousand distinct CDR3 sequences listed, around a tenth were seen once. These sequences were also reported in another study, on yellow fever vaccine responses in identical twins.

The TCR comes from a woman under 30 in good health. Material for sequencing was PBMCs. J is TRBJ1-1 and V is TRBV25-1; TRBD1 might be the D (5 bases). The CDR3 is CASSVGPTEAFF. CDR3 nucleotide sequence: TGTGCCAGCAGTGTGGGGCCCACTGAAGCTTTCTTT.